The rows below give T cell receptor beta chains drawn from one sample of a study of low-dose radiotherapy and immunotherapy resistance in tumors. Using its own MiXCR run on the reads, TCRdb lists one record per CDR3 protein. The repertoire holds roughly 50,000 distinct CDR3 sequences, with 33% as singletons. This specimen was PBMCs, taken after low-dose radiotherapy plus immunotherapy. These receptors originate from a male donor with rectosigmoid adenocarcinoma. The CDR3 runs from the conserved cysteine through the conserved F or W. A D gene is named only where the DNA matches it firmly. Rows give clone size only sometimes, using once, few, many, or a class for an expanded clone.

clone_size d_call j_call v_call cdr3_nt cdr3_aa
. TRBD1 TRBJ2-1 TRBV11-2 TGTGCCAGCAGCAAACCCGGGACAGGGCAGGTTGAGCAGTTCTTC CASSKPGTGQVEQFF
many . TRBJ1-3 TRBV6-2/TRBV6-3 TGTGCCAGCACCCCGTCGGTCTCTGGAAACACCATATATTTT CASTPSVSGNTIYF
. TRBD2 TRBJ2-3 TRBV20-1 TGCAGTGCTAGTTGGCGGGGGGGCAGGGATACGCAGTATTTT CSASWRGGRDTQYF
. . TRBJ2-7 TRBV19 TGTGCCAGTAGCCCAGAGCTTCTATGGGACAAGGGTTTCTACGAGCAGTACTTC CASSPELLWDKGFYEQYF
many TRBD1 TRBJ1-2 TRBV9 TGTGCCAGCAGCTTACACAGGGGAGGTAACTATGGCTACACCTTC CASSLHRGGNYGYTF
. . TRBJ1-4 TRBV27 . CASTTGQGIGEKLFFF
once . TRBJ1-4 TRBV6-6 TGTGCCAGCAGTTACTCGATTGGAGTCTCTGGGGTTAATGAAAAACTGTTTTTT CASSYSIGVSGVNEKLFF
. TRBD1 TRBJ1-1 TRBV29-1 TGCAGCGTTGCCCGACAGGGTGGGACTGAAGCTTTCTTT CSVARQGGTEAFF
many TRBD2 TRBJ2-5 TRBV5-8 TGTGCCAGCAGCACCGGACTAGCGGGGGGACGAGGCCAAGAGACCCAGTACTTC CASSTGLAGGRGQETQYF
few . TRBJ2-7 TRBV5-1 TGCGCCAGCAGCTTCGGGGGACAGTCGGGGCGAAACGAGCAGTACTTC CASSFGGQSGRNEQYF
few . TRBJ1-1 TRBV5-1 TGCGCCAGCAGGAGAGAGAACACTGAAGCTTTCTTT CASRRENTEAFF
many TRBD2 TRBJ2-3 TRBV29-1 TGCAGCGTTGAACAAATGACTAGCGGGAGCGGAGATACGCAGTATTTT CSVEQMTSGSGDTQYF
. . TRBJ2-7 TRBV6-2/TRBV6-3 TGTGCCAGCAGTGAATTGGACGGGTCCATGGCGGTCGAGCAGTACTTC CASSELDGSMAVEQYF
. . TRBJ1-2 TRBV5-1 TGCGCCAGCAGCTTGGCGGGGGGTGACTATGGCTACACCTTC CASSLAGGDYGYTF
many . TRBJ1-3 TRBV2 TGTGCCAGCAGTGTCACCGGAAACACCATATATTTT CASSVTGNTIYF
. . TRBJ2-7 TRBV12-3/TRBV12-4 TGTGCCAGCAGTTTAGGGGGACACTCCTACGAGCAGTACTTC CASSLGGHSYEQYF
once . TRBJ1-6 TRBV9 TGTGCCAGCAGCGTAGATCACAGCTCCCTAAATTCACCCCTCCACTTT CASSVDHSSLNSPLHF
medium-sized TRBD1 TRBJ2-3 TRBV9 TGTGCCAGCAGCGAAGGGACAGGGACAGATACGCAGTATTTT CASSEGTGTDTQYF
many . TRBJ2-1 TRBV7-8 TGTGCCAGCAGCTCCTCTAGGTATGAGCAGTTCTTC CASSSSRYEQFF
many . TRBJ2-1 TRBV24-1 TGTGCCACCAGTGATTTGAGGGTGAATGAGCAGTTCTTC CATSDLRVNEQFF
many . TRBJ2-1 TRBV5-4 TGTGCCAGCAGCCCTGACAGTCAGGTCTACAATGAGCAGTTCTTC CASSPDSQVYNEQFF
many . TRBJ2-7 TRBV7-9 TGTGCCAGCAGCTTAGCAGTGGGAAGCTCCTACGAGCAGTACTTC CASSLAVGSSYEQYF
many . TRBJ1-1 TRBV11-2 TGTGCCAGCAGCTTAGGTGGGCAGGGGAACACTGAAGCTTTCTTT CASSLGGQGNTEAFF
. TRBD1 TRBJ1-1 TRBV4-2 TGTGCCAGCAGCAGGTTAACAGGGGAAGTGCCGAAGGCTTTCTTT CASSRLTGEVPKAFF
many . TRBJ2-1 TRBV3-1 TGTGCCAGCAGCCAGCATCGCGAGCAGTTCTTC CASSQHREQFF
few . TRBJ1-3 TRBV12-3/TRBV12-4 TGTGCCAGCAGTTACACGGCGGGCTCTGGAAACACCATATATTTT CASSYTAGSGNTIYF
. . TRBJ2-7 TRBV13 TGTGCCAGCAGGAAAAATCCAGACAGAACCTACGAGCAGTACTTC CASRKNPDRTYEQYF
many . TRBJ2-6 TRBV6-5 TGTGCCAGCAGTTACTCGAGAGGGGCTGGGGCCAACGTCCTGACTTTC CASSYSRGAGANVLTF
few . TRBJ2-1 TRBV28 TGTGCCAGCACCCCTGGGGGGCGCACCTACAATGAGCAGTTCTTC CASTPGGRTYNEQFF
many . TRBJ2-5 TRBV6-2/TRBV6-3 TGTGCCAGCAGCAATATTCTCTGGGGCAAGGAGACCCAGTACTTC CASSNILWGKETQYF
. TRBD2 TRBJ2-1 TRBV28 TGTGCCAGCAGTTTGACTAGCGTTACCTACAATGAGCAGTTCTTC CASSLTSVTYNEQFF
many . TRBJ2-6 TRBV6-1 TGTGCCAGCTATCCTCGGGACGGGAGCTCTGGGGCCAACGTCCTGACTTTC CASYPRDGSSGANVLTF
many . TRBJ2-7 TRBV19 TGTGCCAGTAGTATTTTTCCCTCCTCCTACGAGCAGTACTTC CASSIFPSSYEQYF
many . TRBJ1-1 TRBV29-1 TGCAGCGTTCGGGTCCGACAGGAGGGCACTGAAGCTTTCTTT CSVRVRQEGTEAFF
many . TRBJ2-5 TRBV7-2 TGTGCCAGCAGCTCGGGGCCAGTCGGAGAGACCCAGTACTTC CASSSGPVGETQYF
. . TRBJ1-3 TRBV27 TGTGCCAGCAGTCCGCGGGGCAGCCAAGGAAACACCATATATTTT CASSPRGSQGNTIYF
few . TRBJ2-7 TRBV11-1 TGTGCCAGCAGCTTAATGGGGAACTACGAGCAGTACTTC CASSLMGNYEQYF
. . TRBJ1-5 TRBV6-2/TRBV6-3 TGTGCCAGCAGTTTGCAGGGCCCTTATAGCAATCAGCCCCAGCATTTT CASSLQGPYSNQPQHF
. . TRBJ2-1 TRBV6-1 TGTGCCAGCAGTGATTCCTACAATGAGCAGTTCTTC CASSDSYNEQFF
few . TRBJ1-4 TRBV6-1 TGTGCCAGCAGTGCCAGCCGGGTGATTAATGAAAAACTGTTTTTT CASSASRVINEKLFF
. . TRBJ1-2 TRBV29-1 TGCAGCGTTGAAACAGTAACGGATGGCTACACCTTC CSVETVTDGYTF
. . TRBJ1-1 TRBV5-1 TGCGCCAGCAGTCCAGAGACAGGAGAAGCTTTCTTT CASSPETGEAFF
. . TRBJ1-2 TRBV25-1 TGTGCCAGCAGTGAGGGCAGCCCCTATGGCTACACCTTC CASSEGSPYGYTF
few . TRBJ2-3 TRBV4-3 TGCGCCAGCAGCCAGGACAGGAGACTAGCTTTTAATACGCGGTATTTT CASSQDRRLAFNTRYF
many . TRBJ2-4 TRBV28 TGTGCCAGCAGTTTACGGCGCCTCGGGGGGCGGGTCAAAAACATTCAGTACTTC CASSLRRLGGRVKNIQYF
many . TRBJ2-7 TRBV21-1 TGTGCCAGCAGCTCCCGGAGGAGGGGGAGGCACGAGCAGTACTTC CASSSRRRGRHEQYF
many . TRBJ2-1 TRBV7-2 TGTGCCAGCAGCTTAAAGACAGAGAACAATGAGCAGTTCTTC CASSLKTENNEQFF
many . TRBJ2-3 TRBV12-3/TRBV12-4 TGTGCCAGCAGTCACAGTGGTAGCACAGATACGCAGTATTTT CASSHSGSTDTQYF
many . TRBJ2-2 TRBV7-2 TGTGCCAGCAGCTCCTGGCCCGGGGAGCTGTTTTTT CASSSWPGELFF
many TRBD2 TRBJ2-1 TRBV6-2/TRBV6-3 TGTGCCAGCAGCACCGTAACAGGGCGAGCGGGGGGGAACAATGAGCAGTTCTTC CASSTVTGRAGGNNEQFF
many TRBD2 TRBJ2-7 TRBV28 TGTGCCAGCAGTTTATCGGCCAGCGGGGGCTACGAGCAGTACTTC CASSLSASGGYEQYF